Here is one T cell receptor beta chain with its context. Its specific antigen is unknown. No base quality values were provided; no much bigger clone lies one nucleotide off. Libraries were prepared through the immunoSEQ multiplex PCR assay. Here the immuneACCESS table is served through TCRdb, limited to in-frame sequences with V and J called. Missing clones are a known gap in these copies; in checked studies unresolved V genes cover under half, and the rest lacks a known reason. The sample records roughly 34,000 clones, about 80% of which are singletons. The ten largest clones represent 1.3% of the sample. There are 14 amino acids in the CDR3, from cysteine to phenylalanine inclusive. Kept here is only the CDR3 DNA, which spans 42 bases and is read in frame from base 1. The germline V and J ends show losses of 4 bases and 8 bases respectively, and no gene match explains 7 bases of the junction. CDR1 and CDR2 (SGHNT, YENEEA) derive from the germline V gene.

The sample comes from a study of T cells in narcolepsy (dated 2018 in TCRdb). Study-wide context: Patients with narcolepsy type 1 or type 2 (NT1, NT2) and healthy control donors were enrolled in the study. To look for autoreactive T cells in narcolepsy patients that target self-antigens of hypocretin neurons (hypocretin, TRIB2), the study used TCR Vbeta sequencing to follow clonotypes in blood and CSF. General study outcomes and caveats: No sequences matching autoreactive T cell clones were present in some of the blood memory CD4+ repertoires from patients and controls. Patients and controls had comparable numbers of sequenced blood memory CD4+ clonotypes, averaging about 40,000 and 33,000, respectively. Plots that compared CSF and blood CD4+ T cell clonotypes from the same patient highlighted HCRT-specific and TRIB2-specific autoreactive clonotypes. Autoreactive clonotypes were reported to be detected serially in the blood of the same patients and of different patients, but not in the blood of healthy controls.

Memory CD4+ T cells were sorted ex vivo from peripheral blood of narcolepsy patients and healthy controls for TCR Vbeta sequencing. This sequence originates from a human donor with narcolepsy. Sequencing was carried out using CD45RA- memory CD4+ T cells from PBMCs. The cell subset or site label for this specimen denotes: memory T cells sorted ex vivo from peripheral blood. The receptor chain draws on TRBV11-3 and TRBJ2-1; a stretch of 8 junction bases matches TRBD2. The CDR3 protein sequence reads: CASSSQAGAYEQFF. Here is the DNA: TGTGCCAGCAGCTCCCAAGCGGGGGCCTATGAGCAGTTCTTC.